There are many counts of the clone carrying this T cell receptor (beta chain). Germline and junction disagree at one end, which may indicate a read error. The use of a sample-barcoded 5' primer and a J-beta primer mix characterized a second PCR of about 7 to 12 cycles. TCRdb re-called the 5' RACE reads with MiXCR, one entry per CDR3 protein. Of approximately 850,000 distinct CDR3 sequences listed, under 45% are singletons. CDR1 and CDR2 from the germline V gene are LGHDT and YNNKEL (reference sequence). The CDR3 has 14 amino acids. The data originate from a study of blood T cells in healthy people across ages.

The gene calls are TRBV3-1 and TRBJ1-2, with 7 bases matching TRBD1. The material sequenced was blood. The receptor comes from a man aged 55 to 70 in good health. For the CDR3, the DNA is TGTGCCAGCAACCAACAGGGGCGGGAATATGGCTACACCTTC. This encodes CASNQQGREYGYTF.